Listed below are T cell receptor beta chains from one sample, sequenced in a study of long-term antiretroviral therapy in people with HIV. TCRdb's table, derived via immunoSEQ multiplex PCR, lists solely in-frame clones and lacks some. The sample includes about 17,000 clones, roughly 77% of them seen just once. The material sequenced was unsorted PBMCs, taken 0.3 years after starting antiretroviral therapy. The receptors were gathered from a man younger than 35 with HIV. Both conserved end residues are part of each CDR3. The D gene is left open where the match is weak. For some rows the clone size is stated as once, few or many, or as a class when expanded; others skip it.

V gene: TRBV5-1; J gene: TRBJ2-3; clone size: NA; D gene: TRBD1; CDR3 DNA: TGCGCCAGCAGCTTACAGGGGGGAGACACAGATACGCAGTATTTT; CDR3 protein: CASSLQGGDTDTQYF
V gene: TRBV2; J gene: TRBJ1-3; clone size: NA; D gene: NA; CDR3 DNA: TGTGCCAGCAGCCTAACCGGCAGGGCTACCTCTGGAAACACCATATATTTT; CDR3 protein: CASSLTGRATSGNTIYF
V gene: TRBV4-1; J gene: TRBJ2-2; clone size: NA; D gene: TRBD2; CDR3 DNA: TGCGCCAGCAGGTACCTAGCGGGGGTCACCGGGGAGCTGTTTTTT; CDR3 protein: CASRYLAGVTGELFF
V gene: TRBV7-7; J gene: TRBJ2-7; clone size: few; D gene: TRBD2; CDR3 DNA: TGTGCTAGCAGCTTAGGCCGGGGGGCCTACGAGCAGTACTTC; CDR3 protein: CASSLGRGAYEQYF
V gene: TRBV6-6; J gene: TRBJ1-3; clone size: NA; D gene: NA; CDR3 DNA: TGTGCCAGCATCCCAGGGTTTGCTGGAAACACCATATATTTT; CDR3 protein: CASIPGFAGNTIYF
V gene: TRBV7-8; J gene: TRBJ2-6; clone size: NA; D gene: NA; CDR3 DNA: TGTGCCAGCAGCTTCTATCCGGGCGCTTCTGGGGCCAACGTCCTGACTTTC; CDR3 protein: CASSFYPGASGANVLTF
V gene: TRBV10-1; J gene: TRBJ2-2; clone size: NA; D gene: NA; CDR3 DNA: TGCGCCACCGGGACACCGAACACCGGGGAGCTGTTTTTT; CDR3 protein: CATGTPNTGELFF
V gene: TRBV9; J gene: TRBJ1-5; clone size: NA; D gene: NA; CDR3 DNA: TGTGCCAGCAGCTTTATAAAGGAGCCCCAGCATTTT; CDR3 protein: CASSFIKEPQHF
V gene: TRBV5-1; J gene: TRBJ2-1; clone size: NA; D gene: TRBD1; CDR3 DNA: TGCGCCAGCACCCCCGATGGGTGGACAGGGGGGAACAATGAGCAGTTCTTC; CDR3 protein: CASTPDGWTGGNNEQFF
V gene: TRBV11-2; J gene: TRBJ2-2; clone size: once; D gene: NA; CDR3 DNA: TGTGCCAGCAGCCCCCTAGGCACCGGGGAGCTGTTTTTT; CDR3 protein: CASSPLGTGELFF
V gene: TRBV5-1; J gene: TRBJ1-2; clone size: once; D gene: NA; CDR3 DNA: TGCGCCAGCAGCATACAGGGTGAAGCTAACTATGGCTACACCTTC; CDR3 protein: CASSIQGEANYGYTF
V gene: TRBV27; J gene: TRBJ2-2; clone size: NA; D gene: NA; CDR3 DNA: TGTGCCAGCAGTTTATTTATTTCGGGCGGGGAGCTGTTTTTT; CDR3 protein: CASSLFISGGELFF
V gene: TRBV15; J gene: TRBJ1-2; clone size: NA; D gene: TRBD1; CDR3 DNA: TGTGCCACCAGCAGAGTCCCGAGGGGGCTAAACTATGGCTACACCTTC; CDR3 protein: CATSRVPRGLNYGYTF
V gene: TRBV2; J gene: TRBJ1-5; clone size: NA; D gene: NA; CDR3 DNA: TGTGCCAGCAGCCGGGTTCCCCCCCAGCCCCAGCATTTT; CDR3 protein: CASSRVPPQPQHF
V gene: TRBV6-1; J gene: TRBJ1-6; clone size: NA; D gene: NA; CDR3 DNA: TGTGCCAGCAGTGAATGGGAGCCCTATAATTCACCCCTCCACTTT; CDR3 protein: CASSEWEPYNSPLHF
V gene: TRBV7-7; J gene: TRBJ2-1; clone size: NA; D gene: TRBD2; CDR3 DNA: TGTGCTAGCAGCTTAGCGGGACTACCCTACAATGAGCAGTTCTTC; CDR3 protein: CASSLAGLPYNEQFF
V gene: TRBV27; J gene: TRBJ2-5; clone size: NA; D gene: TRBD1; CDR3 DNA: TGTGCCAGCAGTTGGACAGGTCTTATGGGGGAGACCCAGTACTTC; CDR3 protein: CASSWTGLMGETQYF
V gene: TRBV6-1; J gene: TRBJ2-1; clone size: NA; D gene: TRBD1; CDR3 DNA: TGTGCCAGCAGACAGGGACAGGGCATGTGGGATGAGCAGTTCTTC; CDR3 protein: CASRQGQGMWDEQFF
V gene: TRBV9; J gene: TRBJ2-1; clone size: NA; D gene: NA; CDR3 DNA: TGTGCCAGCAGCGAGCCAGTAGGCTTTACGCAGTTCTTC; CDR3 protein: CASSEPVGFTQFF
V gene: TRBV10-3; J gene: TRBJ2-1; clone size: NA; D gene: NA; CDR3 DNA: TGTGCCATCAGTCCGGCAGGGGACTACAATGAGCAGTTCTTC; CDR3 protein: CAISPAGDYNEQFF
V gene: TRBV10-2; J gene: TRBJ1-6; clone size: few; D gene: TRBD1; CDR3 DNA: TGCGCCAGCAGTGTCACAGGGGCGAGATCACCCCTCCACTTT; CDR3 protein: CASSVTGARSPLHF
V gene: TRBV6-1; J gene: TRBJ1-6; clone size: NA; D gene: NA; CDR3 DNA: TGTGCCAGCAGTGAGGACAGTGACAATTCACCCCTCCACTTT; CDR3 protein: CASSEDSDNSPLHF
V gene: TRBV19; J gene: TRBJ1-1; clone size: few; D gene: NA; CDR3 DNA: TGTGCCAGTAGCAATACAGGGAGGACTGAAGCTTTCTTT; CDR3 protein: CASSNTGRTEAFF
V gene: TRBV5-8; J gene: TRBJ1-5; clone size: few; D gene: NA; CDR3 DNA: TGTGCCAGCAGCTTGGACGCCGGATCAGAGCCCCAGCATTTT; CDR3 protein: CASSLDAGSEPQHF
V gene: TRBV7-6; J gene: TRBJ2-7; clone size: NA; D gene: TRBD1; CDR3 DNA: TGTGCCAGCAGCTTAGCGTGGGACAGGGAGAGGTACGAGCAGTACTTC; CDR3 protein: CASSLAWDRERYEQYF
V gene: TRBV4-1; J gene: TRBJ1-2; clone size: NA; D gene: NA; CDR3 DNA: TGCGCCAGCAGCTTCGGACAGCCAGGGAGTTCGTGGGATGGCTACACCTTC; CDR3 protein: CASSFGQPGSSWDGYTF
V gene: TRBV7-6; J gene: TRBJ2-1; clone size: NA; D gene: NA; CDR3 DNA: TGTGCCAGCAGCTTTCTAGCGACTAACGAGCAGTTCTTC; CDR3 protein: CASSFLATNEQFF
V gene: TRBV6-1; J gene: TRBJ1-1; clone size: NA; D gene: NA; CDR3 DNA: TGTGCCAGCACACGGGTAGACGCCACTGAAGCTTTCTTT; CDR3 protein: CASTRVDATEAFF
V gene: TRBV19; J gene: TRBJ1-4; clone size: NA; D gene: NA; CDR3 DNA: TGTGCCAGTAGTTCAGGGGAAAAACTGTTTTTT; CDR3 protein: CASSSGEKLFF
V gene: TRBV6-5; J gene: TRBJ1-1; clone size: NA; D gene: NA; CDR3 DNA: TGTGCCAGCAGTCCCTGGACTAGCAGGGACACTGAAGCTTTCTTT; CDR3 protein: CASSPWTSRDTEAFF
V gene: TRBV5-1; J gene: TRBJ1-1; clone size: NA; D gene: TRBD1; CDR3 DNA: TGCGCCAGCAGCGGGGCAGGGGGGAACACTGAAGCTTTCTTT; CDR3 protein: CASSGAGGNTEAFF
V gene: TRBV18; J gene: TRBJ2-5; clone size: NA; D gene: NA; CDR3 DNA: TGTGCCAGCTCACCAGAACCACAAGAGACCCAGTACTTC; CDR3 protein: CASSPEPQETQYF
V gene: TRBV10-1; J gene: TRBJ2-7; clone size: few; D gene: NA; CDR3 DNA: TGCGCCAGCTCTGCAGGGTTCTCCTACGAGCAGTACTTC; CDR3 protein: CASSAGFSYEQYF